The 29 T cell receptor beta chains in this list originate from one sample, sequenced in a study of blood T cell repertoires in COVID-19. The method was immunoSEQ multiplex PCR; TCRdb's version includes in-frame clones alone and lacks a portion of them. The sample lists approximately 50,000 clones; 79% were seen once. The sample was peripheral blood. The receptor source for this set is a man aged 70 or older with acute or convalescent COVID-19.

The genes are TRBV2 and TRBJ1-5; D possibly corresponds to TRBD1 (5 bases). This CDR3 spans 15 amino acids. Trimming removed 6 bases at V and 2 bases at J, with 14 bases between. Germline values: CDR1 SNHLY, CDR2 FYNNEI. The CDR3 loop is CASSGGSARNQPQHF. The CDR3 DNA is TGTGCCAGCAGCGGGGGGTCCGCCCGCAATCAGCCCCAGCATTTT.

This chain uses TRBV28 with TRBJ1-5, with D possibly matching TRBD1 (6 bases). This CDR3 contains 15 residues. Per the germline V gene, CDR1 is MDHEN and CDR2 is SYDVKM. Trimming shortened V by 5 bases and J by 2 bases, and 13 bases separated the two germline ends. The CDR3 loop is CASSLLGAGNQPQHF. In DNA form, the CDR3 reads TGTGCCAGCAGTCTCTTGGGGGCGGGCAATCAGCCCCAGCATTTT.

The chain combines TRBV5-1 with TRBJ2-7; 9 nucleotides match TRBD1. The CDR3 length is 14 residues. Trimming at V came to 7 bases and at J to 6 bases, leaving 11 bases not matched to a gene. The V gene's germline CDR1 is SGHRS and CDR2 YFSETQ. The CDR3 nucleotides read TGCGCCAGCGCTCCGAGGACAGGGGCCCTCGAGCAGTACTTC. Its translation is CASAPRTGALEQYF.

This sequence joins TRBV7-3 and TRBJ1-6; D possibly corresponds to TRBD1 (5 bases). With 2 bases removed from V and 9 bases from J, the gap between germline ends came to 11 bases. The CDR3 sequence is 14 residues long. The V gene's germline CDR1 is SGHTA and CDR2 FQGTGA. CDR3 nucleotides: TGTGCCAGCAGCTTAGGAGGGGCAATTTCACCCCTCCACTTT. Its translation is CASSLGGAISPLHF.

The chain is built from TRBV19 and TRBJ2-2, with TRBD1 identical over 7 bases. V shed 3 bases and J 0 bases; nucleotides not matched to a gene: 4. The CDR3 length is 16 residues. Germline CDR1 is LNHDA and CDR2 is SQIVND (reference sequence). The CDR3 DNA sequence: TGTGCCAGTAGTATGGGGGACAGAGCGAACACCGGGGAGCTGTTTTTT. It translates to CASSMGDRANTGELFF.

The chain uses TRBV7-2 and TRBJ2-3, with 10 bases matching TRBD2. V trimming: 1 base; J trimming: 4 bases; junction bases outside the gene matches: 11. The length of the CDR3 is 18 residues. Germline values: CDR1 SGHTA, CDR2 FQGNSA. The CDR3 loop reads CASSLVASGGLRADTQYF. The CDR3, as DNA: TGTGCCAGCAGCTTAGTGGCTAGCGGGGGCCTGAGGGCAGATACGCAGTATTTT.

The chain employs TRBV28 and TRBJ1-1; no clear D gene. Germline CDR1 reads MDHEN; CDR2 reads SYDVKM. The CDR3 has 14 residues. The V and J ends lost 7 bases and 5 bases respectively, with 17 bases between them. CDR3: CASIPYEGWTEAFF. CDR3 DNA sequence: TGTGCCAGCATCCCCTACGAGGGATGGACTGAAGCTTTCTTT. The full variable domain, with the rest looked up from reference TRBV28 and TRBJ1-1, is DVKVTQSSRYLVKRTGEKVFLECVQDMDHENMFWYRQDPGLGLRLIYFSYDVKMKEKGDIPEGYSVSREKKERFSLILESASTNQTSMYLCASIPYEGWTEAFFGQGTRLTVV.

The rearrangement uses TRBV7-6 and TRBJ2-2; D might be TRBD1 (7 bases). With 5 bases removed from V and 7 bases from J, the gap between germline ends came to 17 bases. CDR1 is SGHVS and CDR2 is FNYEAQ in the germline V gene. There are 15 residues in the CDR3. CDR3 amino acids: CASSPQEGAYGELFF. CDR3 DNA: TGTGCCAGCAGCCCGCAGGAGGGGGCATACGGGGAGCTGTTTTTT.

The chain is built from TRBV18 and TRBJ2-1, with 7 bases matching TRBD1. Germline values: CDR1 KGHSH, CDR2 LQKENI. V shed 1 base, J shed 4 bases, and the junction held 1 base outside the gene matches. The CDR3 runs to 14 residues. CDR3 amino acids: CASSPQGAYNEQFF. The CDR3 DNA sequence: TGTGCCAGCTCACCACAGGGGGCTTACAATGAGCAGTTCTTC.

This clone appeared a few times. The V call is TRBV10-2, the J call TRBJ1-5, with D hard to call. CDR1 is WSHSY, CDR2 SAAADI, per germline. V shed 6 bases and J shed 2 bases, with 11 bases lying between them. The CDR3 totals 14 residues. The CDR3 DNA follows: TGCGCCAGCAGGGCCGTTCAGGGCAATCAGCCCCAGCATTTT. Protein: CASRAVQGNQPQHF.

The CDR3 loop is CAFGKPGPRARRETQYF. CDR3 nucleotide sequence: TGTGCCTTCGGGAAGCCGGGCCCGAGGGCCCGACGGGAGACCCAGTACTTC. V gene TRBV28 combines with J gene TRBJ2-5; D is perhaps TRBD2 (5 bases). The CDR3 extends over 17 amino acids. The V end was cut by 11 bases, the J end by 5 bases, with 30 bases between. Germline V gene sequence: CDR1 MDHEN, CDR2 SYDVKM.

The gene calls are TRBV7-2 and TRBJ1-1; D is possibly TRBD1 (6 bases). Germline-derived CDR1 and CDR2 are SGHTA and FQGNSA. The CDR3 is 14 residues long. Trimming removed 3 bases from V and 3 bases from J, with 11 bases in between. The CDR3 DNA is TGTGCCAGCAGCTTTGGGGACACCTACACTGAAGCTTTCTTT. Its translation: CASSFGDTYTEAFF.

A single count supports this clone. The V and J genes are TRBV30 and TRBJ1-5; D is possibly TRBD1 (5 bases). V lost 4 bases and J 6 bases, leaving 16 bases between the germline ends. CDR1 and CDR2 from the germline V gene are GTSNPN and SVGIG (reference sequence). The CDR3 has 14 amino acids. DNA of the CDR3: TGTGCCTGGAATCTGGGGAGGGGTATTCAGCCCCAGCATTTT. Translated: CAWNLGRGIQPQHF.

The chain employs TRBV5-1 and TRBJ1-4; 7 nucleotides align to TRBD1. With 2 bases clipped from V and 6 bases from J, the junction kept 4 bases outside the gene matches. CDR3 length: 14 amino acids. Germline loops: CDR1 SGHRS, CDR2 YFSETQ. The CDR3 loop is CASSFKGADEKLFF. In DNA, the CDR3 is TGCGCCAGCAGCTTCAAGGGGGCTGATGAAAAACTGTTTTTT.

This rearrangement joins TRBV10-2 to TRBJ1-2, with 10 positions matching TRBD1. The ends lost 0 bases at V and 9 bases at J; junction bases unmatched: 4. From germline, CDR1 is WSHSY and CDR2 SAAADI. The CDR3 is 14 residues long. DNA of the CDR3: TGCGCCAGCAGTGAGTCACGGGACAGGGGCAGCTACACCTTC. It specifies CASSESRDRGSYTF.

This clone turned up a few times. This chain joins TRBV30 and TRBJ2-3; TRBD1 matches at 7 bases. The CDR3 spans 15 residues. Germline CDR1 reads GTSNPN; CDR2 reads SVGIG (reference sequence). V shed 8 bases, J shed 7 bases, and the junction held 18 bases outside the gene matches. CDR3 in amino acids: CATLGGQNTMYTQYF. CDR3 DNA sequence: TGTGCCACCCTAGGGGGCCAAAACACCATGTATACGCAGTATTTT.

The chain recombines TRBV27 with TRBJ2-4, with a possible D match to TRBD1 (8 bases). Looked up from germline, CDR1 is MNHEY and CDR2 is SMNVEV (reference sequence). Trimming removed 3 bases from V and 2 bases from J, with 26 bases in between. The CDR3 is 20 residues long. The CDR3 loop is CASSFFPVLQGGGPKNIQYF. The CDR3 DNA follows: TGTGCCAGCAGTTTTTTCCCGGTATTACAGGGGGGAGGGCCCAAAAACATTCAGTACTTC.

This clone was seen only a few times. CDR3 nucleotide sequence: TGTGCCAGCAGCTTAGCCGGGACAGTGTTTAATGAAAAACTGTTTTTT. Translated: CASSLAGTVFNEKLFF. The V and J genes are TRBV7-9 and TRBJ1-4; 7 nucleotides align to TRBD1. CDR3 size: 16 residues. The V and J ends lost 0 bases and 4 bases, in that order; junction bases with no gene match: 5. The V gene's germline CDR1 is SEHNR and CDR2 FQNEAQ (reference sequence).

This clone was picked up a small number of times. The V and J genes are TRBV19 and TRBJ1-5, with TRBD1 as a possible D gene (6 bases). The CDR3 sequence is 15 residues long. The ends were cut back, 3 bases at V and 7 bases at J, with 16 bases in the middle. CDR1 LNHDA and CDR2 SQIVND come from the germline V gene (reference sequence). CDR3 loop: CASSIIQGLGQPQHF. Written as DNA, the CDR3 is TGTGCCAGTAGTATCATCCAGGGGCTAGGGCAGCCCCAGCATTTT.

This clone was found once. This sequence joins TRBV7-6 and TRBJ2-2; a possible D gene is TRBD2 (6 bases). The V and J ends lost 1 base and 2 bases respectively, with 11 bases between them. The germline V gene has CDR1 SGHVS and CDR2 FNYEAQ. CDR3 length: 16 amino acids. CDR3 amino acids: CASSLVAEGNTGELFF. In nucleotides, the CDR3 is TGTGCCAGCAGCTTAGTCGCGGAGGGTAACACCGGGGAGCTGTTTTTT.

This clone came up many times. The genes are TRBV9 and TRBJ2-2, with D uncertain. V lost 0 bases, J lost 0 bases, and 9 bases lay in between. CDR3 length equals 16 residues. Germline V gene lookup returns CDR1 SGDLS and CDR2 YYNGEE. The CDR3 loop is CASSVVSSANTGELFF. In DNA form, the CDR3 reads TGTGCCAGCAGCGTAGTCTCCTCAGCGAACACCGGGGAGCTGTTTTTT.

The J gene is TRBJ2-7, the V gene TRBV30, with D tentatively TRBD1 (6 bases). The germline gives CDR1 GTSNPN, CDR2 SVGIG (reference sequence). This CDR3 is 13 amino acids long. With 8 bases removed from V and 0 bases from J, the gap between germline ends came to 14 bases. CDR3 residues: CAGSRGTSYEQYF. The DNA of the CDR3 is TGTGCCGGGTCAAGGGGGACCTCCTACGAGCAGTACTTC.

This clone was counted between two and nine times. V and J are TRBV6-5 and TRBJ1-2; maybe TRBD1 (5 bases). This CDR3 region has 14 residues. V lost 3 bases and J lost 4, with 12 bases in between. The germline V gene has CDR1 MNHEY and CDR2 SVGAGI. The CDR3 protein is CASSYAGRPYGYTF. Written as DNA, the CDR3 is TGTGCCAGCAGTTATGCAGGGCGTCCCTATGGCTACACCTTC.

This clone was detected only once. The chain couples TRBV7-9 to TRBJ1-2; 11 bases map to TRBD1. The germline V gene encodes CDR1 SEHNR and CDR2 FQNEAQ (reference sequence). CDR3 size: 15 residues. With 5 bases clipped from V and 6 bases from J, the junction kept 8 bases outside the gene matches. The CDR3 nucleotides read TGTGCCAGCAGCCCTCCCTGGGGACAGGGGGATGGCTACACCTTC. Translation gives CASSPPWGQGDGYTF. Filled out from reference TRBV7-9 and TRBJ1-2, the complete variable domain reads DTGVSQNPRHKITKRGQNVTFRCDPISEHNRLYWYRQTLGQGPEFLTYFQNEAQLEKSRLLSDRFSAERPKGSFSTLEIQRTEQGDSAMYLCASSPPWGQGDGYTFGSGTRLTVV.

This chain links TRBV5-1 with TRBJ2-7; 12 bases are shared with TRBD1. CDR1 is SGHRS, CDR2 YFSETQ, per germline. With V trimmed by 0 bases and J by 6 bases, 7 bases remained unmatched. The CDR3 totals 16 residues. Written as DNA, the CDR3 is TGCGCCAGCAGCTTGGGCACCGGGACAGGGGGCCGCGAGCAGTACTTC. Translation gives CASSLGTGTGGREQYF.

This clone has just a few counts. V usage is TRBV27 and J usage is TRBJ1-5, with D possibly matching TRBD1 (6 bases). From germline, CDR1 is MNHEY and CDR2 SMNVEV (reference sequence). The CDR3 has 14 amino acids. Trimming took 6 bases from V and 5 from J, leaving 14 bases between them. CDR3 sequence (DNA): TGTGCCAGCAGGAGGGGGTCATGGTATCAGCCCCAGCATTTT. Protein sequence: CASRRGSWYQPQHF.

The sample holds a few counts of this clone. This rearrangement joins TRBV7-2 to TRBJ2-3, with 11 bases aligning to TRBD2. Trimming removed 3 bases from V and 5 bases from J; junction bases left unmatched: 10. From germline, CDR1 is SGHTA and CDR2 FQGNSA. The CDR3 runs to 17 residues. CDR3 coding DNA: TGTGCCAGCAGCTTCCTCTCTAGCGGGGGGAGGGGAGATACGCAGTATTTT. It encodes CASSFLSSGGRGDTQYF.

This sequence joins TRBV7-9 and TRBJ2-5; the match to TRBD2 covers 10 bases. With 0 bases clipped from V and 9 bases from J, the junction kept 7 bases outside the gene matches. The CDR3 runs 15 residues. Germline-derived CDR1 and CDR2 are SEHNR and FQNEAQ (reference sequence). The CDR3, as DNA: TGTGCCAGCAGCTTAGCGGATAGCGGGGGGTCGGCCCAGTACTTC. Amino acids: CASSLADSGGSAQYF.

This clone has just one count. CDR3 sequence: CASSEIGTGPGYGYTF. The CDR3 DNA reads as TGTGCCAGTAGCGAGATTGGGACAGGGCCTGGCTATGGCTACACCTTC. The V and J genes are TRBV19 and TRBJ1-2; 9 nucleotides match TRBD1. Per the germline V gene, CDR1 is LNHDA and CDR2 is SQIVND (reference sequence). After removal of 6 bases from V and 4 bases from J, the junction contained 12 bases not matched to a gene. The CDR3 length is 16 residues.